This T cell receptor (beta chain) derives from a study of T cells in Graves' hyperthyroidism and ophthalmopathy (dated by TCRdb to between 2017 and 2020). Some background on the complete study: Peripheral blood samples were taken at the time of initial diagnosis, prior to any treatment. To identify TCR V-J signatures that set the groups apart, the researchers used a discovery cohort of 100 patients, made up of about 44 with Graves' ophthalmopathy and about 55 with stable Graves' hyperthyroidism. Whether ophthalmopathy could be predicted prospectively was tested in an independent validation cohort made up of about 18 hyperthyroidism patients plus 17 patients who later progressed to ophthalmopathy. For training and testing, the 80 to 100 patients in the discovery cohort were randomly divided in a 7:3 ratio. In addition, the study compared T-cell repertoires in thyroid tissue and in blood from five or six Graves' hyperthyroidism patients. Following sampling, methimazole starting at 30 mg daily was given to hyperthyroidism patients, and high-dose intravenous methylprednisolone was given to ophthalmopathy patients. The paper describes TCR Vbeta CDR3 sequencing of 140 or so peripheral blood samples, made up of approximately 40 ophthalmopathy patients, approximately 76 hyperthyroidism patients and some 17 progressor patients.

Study-level results and caveats: Blood samples also contained most of the expanded thyroid clonotypes (frequency above 0.001), which suggests that blood repertoires may reflect thyroid immune responses. Ophthalmopathy was separated from stable hyperthyroidism by a 13 V-J signature model, with roughly 88% sensitivity and roughly 81% specificity obtained in cross-validation and 80%/75% obtained in testing. Sample size was not statistically predetermined, and investigators were not blinded to group allocation. In validation, progression to ophthalmopathy was predicted by the model with about 70% sensitivity and 72% to 85% specificity, a median of approximately 6.5 months before onset.

In the ophthalmopathy patients, disease was moderately to severely active, with a Clinical Activity Score of 3 or more, a NOSPECS grade of 4 or more, and a duration of less than 3 months. The study excluded patients with uncontrolled infections, other autoimmune diseases, pregnancy or lactation. Diagnoses were established on the basis of clinical symptoms, serum thyroxine and TRAb, thyroid ultrasound, and orbital computed tomography. Ficoll-Paque density gradient centrifugation was used to isolate PBMCs from about 10 ml of fresh peripheral blood. Total RNA was extracted using Trizol reagent, and RNA quality was assessed on an Agilent 2100 Bioanalyzer. The TCR beta CDR3 regions were amplified from the RNA transcripts. The first round of RT-PCR for the TCR CDR3 was performed with the HTBI primer set and the Qiagen OneStep RT-PCR kit. The libraries were constructed in a second round of multiplex PCR and then size-selected and purified. Sequencing of the libraries was done on an Illumina HiSeq2000 using paired-end 100 bp reads. Concerning the study's data processing: SOAPnuke was used to process the raw data, with reads discarded if the reads contained adapters or uncalled bases, had a mean Phred below 15, or lacked an exact constant-primer or identifier match. High-quality paired reads were merged using COPE v1.2.5, and each unique nucleotide sequence was defined as a clonotype. Clonotypes were aligned to IMGT TRBV, TRBD and TRBJ reference segments using MiTCR v1.1. The analysis was restricted to V-J combinations with a frequency above 0.0001, which together covered about 99% of the repertoires. A TCS score was defined as the ratio between F50 (clonal expansion) and ExV (chaos), using BLOSUM62-based TCRdist between CDR3 peptides within each V-J. Welch's t-statistics and random forest reduced 514 V-J features to 13, which were used in a naive Bayes classifier (R e1071). TCRdb cleaned the public reads at Q25 with fastp, built clones with MiXCR and kept in-frame beta chains. For every CDR3 protein sequence, its rows merge into one entry that carries the most common genes and DNA. TCRdb, not the original authors, processed these V and J calls. The sample table shows 400,000 to 550,000 distinct CDR3 sequences, and 24% are seen once. Around 10% of the sample is held by the ten biggest clonotypes.

About this clonotype itself: The specificity of this receptor is unknown. Per-base qualities were not stored, and no clone one base away is much larger.

The germline V gene (reference sequence) yields WNHNN for CDR1 and SYGVQD for CDR2. V loses 2 bases of germline sequence and J loses 2 bases, and the interval between the two ends is 15 bases. The CDR3 numbers 16 residues from cysteine through phenylalanine. The retained sequence is limited to the CDR3, 48 bases, with the frame set at the first base. The receptor was derived from a woman in her twenties or thirties with Graves' ophthalmopathy. In this chain, TRBV10-1 is recombined with TRBJ2-5; TRBD2 might be the D gene, on 5 matching bases. Material: blood. DNA sequence: TGCGCCAGCAGTGAGAGTTCTCGGGGTTCGCAAGAGACCCAGTACTTC. The translation is CASSESSRGSQETQYF.